This T cell receptor beta chain is drawn from a study of graft-versus-host responses after intestinal transplantation. Background on the study: Recipients had multivisceral, liver-intestinal, or isolated intestinal transplants. Anti-thymocyte globulin was used for induction in all recipients, who then took tacrolimus and steroids for 3 to 4 years.

Clones were read by immunoSEQ multiplex PCR, and TCRdb kept only the in-frame ones, dropping some. This table holds roughly 93,000 clones, 80% to 95% found once. This clone was seen a single time. Its antigen is unknown. The CDR3 runs to 13 residues. Germline CDR1 reads LGHNT; CDR2 reads FRNRAP. Trimming pared 3 bases from V and 6 bases from J, leaving 12 bases between. The study, taken as a whole, reports: GvH clones appeared in recipient marrow, some first in ileum or blood.

The source of this sequence is a human donor who received an intestinal transplant. The chain is built from TRBV12-5 and TRBJ2-7; no reliable D call. Here the sequenced sample was unstimulated CD8+ T cells sorted from spleen or lymph node cells, taken before intestinal transplant. For the CDR3, the DNA is TGTGCTAGTGGTTTCGAGGCCGACTCCGAGCAGTACTTC. This sequence encodes CASGFEADSEQYF.